The 4 T cell receptor beta chains presented below share a single source sample, sequenced in a study of cytomegalovirus exposure and HLA in healthy donors. Researchers ran the PCR with 60 Vbeta and 13 Jbeta primers. The method was immunoSEQ multiplex PCR; TCRdb's version includes in-frame clones alone and lacks a portion of them. The sample carries over 150,000 clones, about 77% recorded once. Sequenced material: PBMCs. The receptors originated from a woman between 45 and 65 years old in good health and CMV-seronegative.

The chain employs TRBV5-1 and TRBJ1-5; TRBD1 might be the D (6 bases). CDR1 is SGHRS and CDR2 is YFSETQ in the germline V gene. The CDR3 has 14 residues. V lost 4 bases and J lost 3, with 11 bases in between. CDR3 loop: CASSPDSFNQPQHF. The CDR3 DNA is TGCGCCAGCAGCCCGGACAGCTTCAATCAGCCCCAGCATTTT.

The CDR3 DNA sequence: TGCGCCAGCAGCCGAGCCGGGACTAGCGGGGTGGTTGCGCAGTATTTT. It is translated as CASSRAGTSGVVAQYF. The chain recombines TRBV4-3 with TRBJ2-3, with 13 nucleotides matching TRBD2. Germline CDR1 is LGHNA and CDR2 is YSLEER. V shed 4 bases and J 10 bases; nucleotides not matched to a gene: 11. CDR3 length equals 16 residues.

The V and J genes are TRBV28 and TRBJ1-1, with 7 nucleotides matching TRBD1. Unmatched junction bases numbered 3, after V lost 7 bases and J lost 1 base. Germline V gives CDR1 MDHEN, CDR2 SYDVKM. The CDR3 contains 13 residues. DNA of the CDR3: TGTGCCAGCACCCGGGACAGGAACACTGAAGCTTTCTTT. Its translation is CASTRDRNTEAFF.

This chain joins TRBV7-3 and TRBJ1-2; the D gene is possibly TRBD1 (6 bases). Trimming removed 4 bases at V and 7 bases at J, with 13 bases between. The CDR3 consists of 13 residues. Germline V gene data show CDR1 as SGHTA and CDR2 as FQGTGA. The CDR3 here is CASSSSDSAGYTF. CDR3 nucleotides: TGTGCCAGCAGCTCCTCGGACAGTGCTGGCTACACCTTC.